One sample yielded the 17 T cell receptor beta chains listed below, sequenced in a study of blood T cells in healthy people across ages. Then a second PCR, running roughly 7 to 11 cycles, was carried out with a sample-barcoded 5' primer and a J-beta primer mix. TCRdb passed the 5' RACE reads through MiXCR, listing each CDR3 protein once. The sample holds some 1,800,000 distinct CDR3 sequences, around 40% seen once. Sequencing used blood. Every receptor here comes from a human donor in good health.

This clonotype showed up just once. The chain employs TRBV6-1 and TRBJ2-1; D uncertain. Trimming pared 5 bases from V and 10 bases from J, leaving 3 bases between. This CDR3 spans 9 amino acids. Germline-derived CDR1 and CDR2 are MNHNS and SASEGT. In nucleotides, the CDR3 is TGTGCCAGCAGTTGGGAGCAGTTCTTC. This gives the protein CASSWEQFF.

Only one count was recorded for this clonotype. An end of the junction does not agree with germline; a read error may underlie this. CDR3 DNA: TGCAGTGCTAGTAGGCCCACAGGGAACTGTGGCTACACCTTC. Amino acid sequence: CSASRPTGNCGYTF. The chain joins TRBV20-1 to TRBJ1-2, with D possibly being TRBD1 (6 bases). CDR1 is DFQATT and CDR2 is SNEGSKA in the germline V gene (reference sequence). There are 14 residues in the CDR3.

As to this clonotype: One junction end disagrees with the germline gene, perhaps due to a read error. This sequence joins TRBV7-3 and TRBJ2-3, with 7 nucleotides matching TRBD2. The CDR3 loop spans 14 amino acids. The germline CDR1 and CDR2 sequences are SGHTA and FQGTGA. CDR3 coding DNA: TGTGCCAGCAAGCTCGGGGGGAGCACAGATACGCAGGATTTT. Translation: CASKLGGSTDTQDF.

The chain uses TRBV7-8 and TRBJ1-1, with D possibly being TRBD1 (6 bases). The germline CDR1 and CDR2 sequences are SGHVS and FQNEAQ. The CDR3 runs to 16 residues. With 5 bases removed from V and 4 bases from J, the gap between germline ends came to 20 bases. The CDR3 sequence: CASSLSYGGLSTEAFF. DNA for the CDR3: TGTGCCAGCAGCCTAAGTTACGGGGGGCTGAGCACTGAAGCTTTCTTT.

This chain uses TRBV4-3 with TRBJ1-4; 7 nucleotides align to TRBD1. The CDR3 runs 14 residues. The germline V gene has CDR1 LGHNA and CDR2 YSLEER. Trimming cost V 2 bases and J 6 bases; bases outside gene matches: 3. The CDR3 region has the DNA TGCGCCAGCAGCCAATCCAGGGGGGATGAAAAACTGTTTTTT. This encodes CASSQSRGDEKLFF.

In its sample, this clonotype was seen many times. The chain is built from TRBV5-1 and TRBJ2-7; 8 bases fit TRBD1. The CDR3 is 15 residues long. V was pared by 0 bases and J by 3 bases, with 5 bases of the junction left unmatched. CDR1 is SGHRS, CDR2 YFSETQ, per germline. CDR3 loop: CASSLGAGGIYEQYF. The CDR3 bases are TGCGCCAGCAGCTTGGGGGCAGGGGGCATCTACGAGCAGTACTTC. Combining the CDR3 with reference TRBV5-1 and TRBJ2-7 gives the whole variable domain KAGVTQTPRYLIKTRGQQVTLSCSPISGHRSVSWYQQTPGQGLQFLFEYFSETQRNKGNFPGRFSGRQFSNSRSEMNVSTLELGDSALYLCASSLGAGGIYEQYFGPGTRLTVT.

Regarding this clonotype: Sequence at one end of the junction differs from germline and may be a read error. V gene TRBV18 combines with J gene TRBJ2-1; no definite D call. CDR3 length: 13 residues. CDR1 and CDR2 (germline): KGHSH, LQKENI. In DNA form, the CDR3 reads TGTGCCAGCTCCCCACGCAGCAGCAATGAGCAGTTCTTC. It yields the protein CASSPRSSNEQFF.

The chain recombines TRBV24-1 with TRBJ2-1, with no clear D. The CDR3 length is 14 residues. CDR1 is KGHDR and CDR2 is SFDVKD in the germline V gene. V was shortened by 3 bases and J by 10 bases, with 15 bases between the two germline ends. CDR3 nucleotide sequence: TGTGCCACCAGTGATCCGGGTGGGTCCGGCGAGCAGTTCTTC. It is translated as CATSDPGGSGEQFF.

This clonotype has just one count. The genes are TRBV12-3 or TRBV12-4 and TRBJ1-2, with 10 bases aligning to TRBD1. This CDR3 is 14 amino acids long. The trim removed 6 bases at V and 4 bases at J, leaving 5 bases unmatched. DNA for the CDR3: TGTGCCAGCAGCGGACAGGGGGATGGCTATGGCTACACCTTC. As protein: CASSGQGDGYGYTF.

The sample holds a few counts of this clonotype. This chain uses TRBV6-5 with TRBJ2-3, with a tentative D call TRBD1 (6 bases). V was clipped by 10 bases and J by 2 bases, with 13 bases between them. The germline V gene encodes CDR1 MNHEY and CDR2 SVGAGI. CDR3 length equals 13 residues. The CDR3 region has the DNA TGTGCCATCAGGGGATCGTCCACAGATACGCAGTATTTT. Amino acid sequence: CAIRGSSTDTQYF.

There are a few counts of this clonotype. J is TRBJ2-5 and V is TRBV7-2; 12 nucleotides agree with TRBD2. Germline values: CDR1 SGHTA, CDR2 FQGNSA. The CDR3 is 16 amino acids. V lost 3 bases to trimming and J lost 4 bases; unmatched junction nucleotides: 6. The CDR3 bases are TGTGCCAGCAGCTTGACTAGCGGGGGAGGACTAGAGACCCAGTACTTC. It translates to CASSLTSGGGLETQYF.

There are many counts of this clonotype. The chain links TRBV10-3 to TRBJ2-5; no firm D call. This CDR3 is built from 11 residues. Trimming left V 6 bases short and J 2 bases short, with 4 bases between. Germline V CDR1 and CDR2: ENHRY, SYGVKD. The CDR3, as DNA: TGTGCCATCAGGCAGCAAGAGACCCAGTACTTC. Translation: CAIRQQETQYF.

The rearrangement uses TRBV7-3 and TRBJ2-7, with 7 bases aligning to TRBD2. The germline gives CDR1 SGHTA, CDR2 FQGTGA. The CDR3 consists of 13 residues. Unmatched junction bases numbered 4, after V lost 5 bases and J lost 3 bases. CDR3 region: CASSTIAGYEQYF. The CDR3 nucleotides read TGTGCCAGCAGCACTATAGCGGGCTACGAGCAGTACTTC. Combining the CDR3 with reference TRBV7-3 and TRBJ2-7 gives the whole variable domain GAGVSQTPSNKVTEKGKYVELRCDPISGHTALYWYRQSLGQGPEFLIYFQGTGAADDSGLPNDRFFAVRPEGSVSTLKIQRTERGDSAVYLCASSTIAGYEQYFGPGTRLTVT.

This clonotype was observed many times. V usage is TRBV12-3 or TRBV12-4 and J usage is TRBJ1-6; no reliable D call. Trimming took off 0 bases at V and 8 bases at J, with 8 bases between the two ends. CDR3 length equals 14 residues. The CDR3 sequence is CASSLALRDSPLHF. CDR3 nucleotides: TGTGCCAGCAGTTTAGCGCTAAGGGATTCACCCCTCCACTTT.

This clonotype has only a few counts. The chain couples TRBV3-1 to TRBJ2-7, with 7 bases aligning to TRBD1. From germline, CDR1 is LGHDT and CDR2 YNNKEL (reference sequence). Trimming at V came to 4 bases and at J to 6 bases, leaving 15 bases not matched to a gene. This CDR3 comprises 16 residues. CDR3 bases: TGTGCCAGCAGCCGTTTCCCCGGGACAGCTTCTTCCGAGCAGTACTTC. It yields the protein CASSRFPGTASSEQYF.

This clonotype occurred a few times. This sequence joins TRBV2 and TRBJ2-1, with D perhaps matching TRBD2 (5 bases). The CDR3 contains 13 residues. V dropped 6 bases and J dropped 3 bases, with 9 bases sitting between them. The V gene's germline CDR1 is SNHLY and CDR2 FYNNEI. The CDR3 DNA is TGTGCCAGCAGGGACTCGTTCTACAATGAGCAGTTCTTC. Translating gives CASRDSFYNEQFF.

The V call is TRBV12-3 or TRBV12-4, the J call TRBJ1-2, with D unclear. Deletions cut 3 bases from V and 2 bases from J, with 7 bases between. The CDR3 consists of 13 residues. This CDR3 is CASSFRKNYGYTF. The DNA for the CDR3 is TGTGCCAGCAGTTTCCGGAAGAACTATGGCTACACCTTC.